This is a list of T cell receptor beta chains from one sample in a study of human T cells and chemical hapten exposure. TCRdb independently ran MiXCR on the RACE reads; one entry per CDR3 protein. The sample holds around 120,000 distinct CDR3 sequences; approximately 13% are singletons and the top ten take about 0.9%. This material consisted of whole blood, taken in connection with sensitization to the hapten diphenylcyclopropenone (DPC). The receptors were sampled from a man between 18 and 29 years old with alopecia areata. Some clones in this sample may be carry-over from other donors' samples. Each CDR3 is given with its conserved first and last residue.

V: TRBV29-1
J: TRBJ1-1
CDR3: CSVVYRVENTEAFF

V: TRBV14
J: TRBJ2-1
CDR3: CASSQYRGPYNEQFF

V: TRBV28
J: TRBJ1-2
CDR3: CASNRESYGYTF

V: TRBV6-5
J: TRBJ1-1
CDR3: CASRNRGGTEAFF

V: TRBV5-1
J: TRBJ2-3
CDR3: CASSKDAAYGTDTQYF

V: TRBV11-2
J: TRBJ2-3
CDR3: CASSTRTESDTQYF

V: TRBV7-9
J: TRBJ1-2
CDR3: CASANRDTRAYGYTF

V: TRBV6-4
J: TRBJ1-2
CDR3: CASSTTETGADGYTF

V: TRBV4-1
J: TRBJ2-6
CDR3: CATTFDRGFSSGANVLTF

V: TRBV12-5
J: TRBJ1-2
CDR3: CASGLERPSYGYTF

V: TRBV7-2
J: TRBJ2-3
CDR3: CASSFAGATDTQYF

V: TRBV4-1
J: TRBJ2-1
CDR3: CASRPTGTPYNEQFF

V: TRBV25-1
J: TRBJ1-1
CDR3: CASNRDRFEAFF

V: TRBV10-2
J: TRBJ1-1
CDR3: CASRVNTEAFF

V: TRBV18
J: TRBJ2-7
CDR3: CASSPQPSAGYYSYEQYF

V: TRBV23-1
J: TRBJ2-2
CDR3: CASSQGTSGMNTGELFF

V: TRBV3-1
J: TRBJ1-6
CDR3: CASSQVPKGKNSPLHF

V: TRBV7-9
J: TRBJ1-1
CDR3: CASSRLGASTEAFF

V: TRBV20-1
J: TRBJ2-7
CDR3: CSATTGTGGLYEQYF

V: TRBV6-2/TRBV6-3
J: TRBJ2-3
CDR3: CASSSGQVLRTDTQYF

V: TRBV7-3
J: TRBJ1-5
CDR3: CASSQDRVLIYVNQPQHF

V: TRBV4-1
J: TRBJ2-5
CDR3: CASSQEPGLGTQYF

V: TRBV5-1
J: TRBJ2-2
CDR3: CASSYIAGEDTGELFF

V: TRBV15
J: TRBJ2-3
CDR3: CATSSVGQGAPDTQYF

V: TRBV4-1
J: TRBJ1-2
CDR3: CASSIAGAYGYTF

V: TRBV11-2
J: TRBJ1-1
CDR3: CASSLDTGEAFF

V: TRBV18
J: TRBJ1-2
CDR3: CASSSDRQIYGYTF

V: TRBV25-1
J: TRBJ2-3
CDR3: CASSESPSGLPDTQYF

V: TRBV10-3
J: TRBJ2-3
CDR3: CAIRQASSTDTQYF